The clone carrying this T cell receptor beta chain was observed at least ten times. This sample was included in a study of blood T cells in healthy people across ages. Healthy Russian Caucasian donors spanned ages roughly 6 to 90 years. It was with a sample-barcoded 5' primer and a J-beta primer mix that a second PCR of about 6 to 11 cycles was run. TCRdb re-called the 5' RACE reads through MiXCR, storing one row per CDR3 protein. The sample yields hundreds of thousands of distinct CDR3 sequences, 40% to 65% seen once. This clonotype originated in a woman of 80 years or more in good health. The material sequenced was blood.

In DNA form, the CDR3 reads TGTGCCAGCAGTGAGAGACAGGGGGACATTCAGTACTTC. It translates to CASSERQGDIQYF. This chain connects TRBV12-3 or TRBV12-4 to TRBJ2-4, with 9 bases fitting TRBD1. J gave up 8 bases and V 5 bases, and 4 bases lay outside the gene matches. The CDR3 runs to 13 residues.